This T cell receptor beta chain comes out of a study of vaccination and CD4 T cells after COVID-19. This clonotype was found once. Its antigen is not identified. An end of the junction differs from the germline gene, which may be a read error. Treatment denoted: roughly ten-day PBMC culture with coronavirus spike peptide pools or control peptides (ViraFEST assay). Oncomine TCR Beta short-read sequencing was applied to DNA from cultured CD4+ T cells. TCRdb re-called the PCR reads through MiXCR, storing one row per CDR3 protein. The sample lists 20,000 to 25,000 distinct CDR3 sequences, 35% to 40% occurring once. Per germline, CDR1 MNHNS and CDR2 SASEGT. This CDR3 has 15 residues.

The J gene is TRBJ2-7, the V gene TRBV6-1; a weak D match, TRBD1 (7 bases). The TCR originated in a human donor who had recovered from COVID-19. The sample in question was CD4+ T cells from blood, cultured in vitro, obtained before SARS-CoV-2 vaccination. The CDR3 is CASGLTGTAIYEQYF. CDR3 nucleotides: TGTGCCAGCGGACTAACCGGGACAGCTATCTACGAGCAGTACTTT.